The clone carrying this T cell receptor beta chain has at least ten counts. This entry belongs to a study of T-cell reconstitution after alpha-beta-depleted transplantation in children. Library preparation (for TCRbeta) was performed with unique molecular identifiers. One entry per CDR3 protein results from TCRdb running MiXCR on the PCR reads. The table has hundreds of thousands of distinct CDR3 sequences, roughly 10% seen once; the top ten hold about 2.1%. Germline assignment: CDR1 SGHTA and CDR2 FQGNSA. The CDR3 covers 12 residues. V lost 3 bases and J lost 6, with 5 bases in between. The sequence came from a child younger than 10 with inherited bone marrow failure, due to receive a stem cell transplant. V is TRBV7-2 and J is TRBJ2-2; D is unclear. Sequencing used PBMCs, obtained before TCRalphabeta/CD19-depleted stem cell transplant. The DNA for the CDR3 is TGTGCCAGCAGCTTCCTTGCCGGGGAGCTGTTTTTT. Protein: CASSFLAGELFF.